This T cell receptor beta chain was observed in a study of blood T cell repertoires in COVID-19. The CDR3 runs to 16 residues. Trimming took 6 bases from V and 6 from J; bases not matched to a gene: 11. Germline lookup yields CDR1 SNHLY and CDR2 FYNNEI. Per the original methods: The assay estimated nucleated cells by amplifying reference gene primers. This table comes from immunoSEQ multiplex PCR, and its TCRdb copy is limited to in-frame clones, with some not included. That table gives V, J and clone size, and the DNA gave D and trimming. The sample holds about 150,000 clones, roughly 81% seen once. Adults between roughly 18 and 89 years of age took part from under 30 US areas. This clone was found a few times.

This receptor was taken from a woman aged 50 to 65 with acute COVID-19. Sequencing was carried out using PBMCs or T cells enriched from blood (not recorded which). The gene calls are TRBV2 and TRBJ2-7, with 13 bases identical to TRBD2. This chain's CDR3 is CASSAIGTSGMREQYF. CDR3 sequence (DNA): TGTGCCAGCAGCGCTATCGGGACTAGCGGGATGCGCGAGCAGTACTTC.